This is a list of T cell receptor beta chains from one sample in a study of OX40 agonist ivuxolimab in advanced cancers. TCRdb's table, derived via immunoSEQ multiplex PCR, lists solely in-frame clones and lacks some. The table includes 65,000 to 95,000 clones, around nine tenths detected once. Here the sequenced sample was CD4+ or CD8+ T cells sorted from blood, taken in a trial of the OX40 agonist ivuxolimab. These receptors were obtained from an adult with an advanced solid tumor such as melanoma, head and neck, liver or kidney cancer. Both conserved end residues are part of each CDR3. The D gene is left open where the match is weak. A clone size is listed for some rows: how often the clone was seen (once, few, many), or a class if it is expanded.

v_call,clone_size,j_call,d_call,cdr3_length,cdr3_nt,cdr3_aa
TRBV7-2,NA,TRBJ2-7,NA,15,TGTGCCAGCAGCCAAGGTGGGGCCCCGGGATACGAGCAGTACTTC,CASSQGGAPGYEQYF
TRBV5-4,once,TRBJ2-2,TRBD1,16,TGTGCCAGCAGCCGACACGGACAGGGGGGGACCGGGGAGCTGTTTTTT,CASSRHGQGGTGELFF
TRBV28,NA,TRBJ2-5,TRBD2,18,TGTGCCAGCAGTTTGATTGGGTCTAGCGGATACTACCAAGAGACCCAGTACTTC,CASSLIGSSGYYQETQYF
TRBV7-2,NA,TRBJ1-2,NA,14,TGTGCCAGCACCACAACGGGGGTTAACTATGGCTACACCTTC,CASTTTGVNYGYTF
TRBV5-4,NA,TRBJ2-3,NA,16,TGTGCCAGCAGCTTGCATACGGGCATCTTCACAGATACGCAGTATTTT,CASSLHTGIFTDTQYF
TRBV7-3,NA,TRBJ2-7,TRBD2,18,TGTGCCAGCAGCTTAACTGGGCCTCAGGCGGGAGGGTCCTACGAGCAGTACTTC,CASSLTGPQAGGSYEQYF
TRBV4-1,NA,TRBJ2-3,NA,15,TGCGCCAGCAGCCAACCGCAGGGTAGCACAGATACGCAGTATTTT,CASSQPQGSTDTQYF
TRBV10-3,NA,TRBJ2-3,TRBD2,14,TGTGCCATCAGTGGGGGACTAGCGCCAGATACGCAGTATTTT,CAISGGLAPDTQYF
TRBV11-2,NA,TRBJ1-5,TRBD1,14,TGTGCCAGCAGTCGGACAGGGCGAAATCAGCCCCAGCATTTT,CASSRTGRNQPQHF
TRBV28,NA,TRBJ1-5,NA,15,TGTGCCAGCAGTTTAGGACAGAGGCCCCATCAGCCCCAGCATTTT,CASSLGQRPHQPQHF
TRBV7-9,NA,TRBJ2-3,NA,13,TGTGCCAGCAGCTGGACAGCCACAGATACGCAGTATTTT,CASSWTATDTQYF
TRBV6-5,NA,TRBJ2-5,TRBD2,15,TGTGCCAGCAGTAATAGCGGGAGAGGGAGAAAGACCCAGTACTTC,CASSNSGRGRKTQYF
TRBV6-5,NA,TRBJ2-7,TRBD1,14,TGTGCCAGCTTCTCGGACAGGGGAGGGTACGAGCAGTACTTC,CASFSDRGGYEQYF
TRBV9,NA,TRBJ2-2,TRBD1,15,TGTGCCAGCAGCGGACGGACAGGGATCACCGGGGAGCTGTTTTTT,CASSGRTGITGELFF
TRBV6-5,NA,TRBJ2-7,NA,15,TGTGCCAGCAGAAGTATGGGGCGGGACTCCTACGAGCAGTACTTC,CASRSMGRDSYEQYF
TRBV4-2,NA,TRBJ2-1,TRBD2,16,TGTGCCAGCAGCCAAGGTCAAGCGGGAGCCTACAATGAGCAGTTCTTC,CASSQGQAGAYNEQFF
TRBV6-5,NA,TRBJ2-5,NA,14,TGTGCCAGCTCCCCGGTTAGGGGCCAAGAGACCCAGTACTTC,CASSPVRGQETQYF
TRBV10-3,NA,TRBJ2-3,NA,14,TGTGCCATCGAGGCTGAGGGGCCCTCAAGTACGCAGTATTTT,CAIEAEGPSSTQYF
TRBV7-3,NA,TRBJ2-2,NA,14,TGTGCCAGCAGCTTGTTCGCGAACACCGGGGAGCTGTTTTTT,CASSLFANTGELFF
TRBV30,NA,TRBJ2-2,NA,22,TGTGCCTGGAGTACTACACGAACGTTGGTGGCTAGACACCTAGGAGGCACCGGGGAGCTGTTTTTT,CAWSTTRTLVARHLGGTGELFF
TRBV6-5,once,TRBJ1-2,NA,14,TGTGCCAGCAGTTCCCCGGACGGAACCTATGGCTACACCTTC,CASSSPDGTYGYTF
TRBV4-1,NA,TRBJ2-3,TRBD2,16,TGCGCCAGCAGCCAAGTTAGCGGGAGGGCCTCGGATACGCAGTATTTT,CASSQVSGRASDTQYF
TRBV21-1,once,TRBJ2-5,NA,16,TGTGCCAGCAGCAAATTGCGAGGACTAGGTTTAAAGACCCAGTACTTC,CASSKLRGLGLKTQYF
TRBV6-1,NA,TRBJ1-1,NA,11,TGTGCCAGCAATGAGAACACTGAAGCTTTCTTT,CASNENTEAFF
TRBV30,NA,TRBJ2-1,NA,13,TGTGCCTGGAGTGATGCTTCCTACAATGAGCAGTTCTTC,CAWSDASYNEQFF
TRBV5-1,NA,TRBJ2-3,TRBD1,16,TGCGCCAGCAGCAGCTCCAACAGGGGCCTCACAGATACGCAGTATTTT,CASSSSNRGLTDTQYF
TRBV9,NA,TRBJ2-7,TRBD2,19,TGTGCCAGCAGGCGGGTTCCGGGACTAGCGGGAGCCCCCTCCTACGAGCAGTACTTC,CASRRVPGLAGAPSYEQYF
TRBV7-2,NA,TRBJ1-2,NA,15,TGTGCCAGCAGCTTAATGAACAGGGATGCGATCGGCTACACCTTC,CASSLMNRDAIGYTF
TRBV15,NA,TRBJ2-7,NA,14,TGTGCCACCAGCAGAGACCGTCTATTCTACGAGCAGTACTTC,CATSRDRLFYEQYF
TRBV6-5,NA,TRBJ1-1,NA,13,TGTGCCAGCAGTTACGAAGAGAACACTGAAGCTTTCTTT,CASSYEENTEAFF
TRBV19,medium-sized,TRBJ1-5,NA,18,TGTGCCAGTAGCAGAGAGTTAAGTACAGCAGGGGATAATCAGCCCCAGCATTTT,CASSRELSTAGDNQPQHF
TRBV5-1,NA,TRBJ2-1,NA,14,TGCGCCAGCAGCTTGCCGGGACCCCCTGATGAGCAGTTCTTC,CASSLPGPPDEQFF
TRBV5-1,NA,TRBJ2-3,NA,14,TGCGCCAGCACAGGGTTTGGGGGCACAGATACGCAGTATTTT,CASTGFGGTDTQYF
TRBV29-1,NA,TRBJ2-7,NA,15,TGCAGCGTTGAAAACCCGGGCCCCGGGAGCCACGAGCAGTACTTC,CSVENPGPGSHEQYF
TRBV28,NA,TRBJ2-1,TRBD2,15,TGTGCCAGCAGCCCTACTAGCGGATATTACAATGAGCAGTTCTTC,CASSPTSGYYNEQFF
TRBV7-3,NA,TRBJ2-5,NA,16,TGTGCCAGCAGCTTAAGGGGGCAGGGAAGGTGGGAGACCCAGTACTTC,CASSLRGQGRWETQYF
TRBV19,NA,TRBJ2-7,TRBD2,17,TGTGCCAGTAGCAGCTCCCGAACTGCGGGAGACCCCTACGAGCAGTACTTC,CASSSSRTAGDPYEQYF
TRBV10-3,NA,TRBJ1-5,TRBD1,18,TGTGCCATCAACAAAAGGACAGGGGGGGACTATAGCAATCAGCCCCAGCATTTT,CAINKRTGGDYSNQPQHF
TRBV28,NA,TRBJ2-3,TRBD1,14,TGTGCCAGCAGTGCGTCGACAGGGCCAGATACGCAGTATTTT,CASSASTGPDTQYF